The 9 T cell receptor beta chains given below trace back to one sample, sequenced in a study of OX40 agonist ivuxolimab in advanced cancers. Method: immunoSEQ multiplex PCR; TCRdb's copy keeps in-frame clones and lacks some. The sample records 11,000 to 15,000 clones, approximately 87% being singletons. Specimen: CD4+ or CD8+ T cells sorted from blood, collected in a trial of the OX40 agonist ivuxolimab. These receptors came from an adult with an advanced solid tumor such as melanoma, head and neck, liver or kidney cancer.

The CDR3 DNA sequence: TGTGCTGTGTGTGGGCAGGGTTGTCAGGAACTGTTTTTT. It translates to CAVCGQGCQELFF. The chain is built from TRBV6-1 and TRBJ1-4; the D gene is possibly TRBD1 (5 bases). Germline-derived CDR1 and CDR2 are MNHNS and SASEGT. This CDR3 comprises 13 residues.

J is TRBJ2-4 and V is TRBV21-1. TRBV21-1 is classified as a pseudogene. The CDR3 has 16 amino acids. The CDR3 DNA follows: TGTGCCAGCAGCCCCGTAGACGCTACGCCCAAAAACATTCAGTACTTC. Encoded protein: CASSPVDATPKNIQYF.

This clone was detected a few times. The J gene is TRBJ1-6, the V gene TRBV19; D is unresolved. The CDR3 has 13 amino acids. The germline gives CDR1 LNHDA, CDR2 SQIVND (reference sequence). V was clipped by 8 bases and J by 7 bases, with 12 bases between them. The CDR3 region is CASGPKFNSPLHF. For the CDR3, the DNA is TGTGCCAGTGGACCAAAATTCAATTCACCCCTCCACTTT.

The chain employs TRBV4-1 and TRBJ2-7; D not certain. Trimming removed 4 bases at V and 5 bases at J, with 9 bases between. CDR1 and CDR2 (germline): MGHRA, YSYEKL. The CDR3 has 12 amino acids. The CDR3: CASSPSNDEQYF. Written as DNA, the CDR3 is TGCGCCAGCAGCCCCTCCAACGACGAGCAGTACTTC.

The rearrangement uses TRBV5-4 and TRBJ2-5; 11 positions agree with TRBD2. Per germline, CDR1 SGHNT and CDR2 YYREEE (reference sequence). J lost 5 bases, V lost 1 base, and 10 bases had no gene match. This CDR3 has 17 amino acids. The CDR3 DNA is TGTGCCAGCAGCTTGTGGGTAGCGGGGGGGCTTACGGAGACCCAGTACTTC. Its protein is CASSLWVAGGLTETQYF.

This chain uses TRBV5-4 with TRBJ2-3; a possible D gene is TRBD2 (6 bases). In germline, CDR1 is SGHNT, CDR2 YYREEE (reference sequence). This CDR3 is built from 14 residues. Trimming removed 5 bases at V and 0 bases at J, with 10 bases between. For the CDR3, the DNA is TGTGCCAGCAGAAGGGACTTTAGCACAGATACGCAGTATTTT. Amino acid sequence: CASRRDFSTDTQYF.

This rearrangement joins TRBV9 to TRBJ2-7; no clear D gene. The CDR3 extends over 13 amino acids. V was shortened by 3 bases and J by 2 bases, with 9 bases between the two germline ends. The germline CDR1 and CDR2 sequences are SGDLS and YYNGEE. CDR3 region: CASSAPLAYEQYF. Here the CDR3 DNA reads TGTGCCAGCAGCGCCCCCCTGGCCTACGAGCAGTACTTC.

The CDR3 nucleotides read TGTGCCAGCAGAGGGGTGGTGAACACTGAAGCTTTCTTT. Translation gives CASRGVVNTEAFF. The chain uses TRBV27 and TRBJ1-1, with D perhaps matching TRBD1 (5 bases). The germline CDR1 and CDR2 sequences are MNHEY and SMNVEV (reference sequence). Trimming took off 6 bases at V and 0 bases at J, with 8 bases between the two ends. This CDR3 has 13 residues.

The J gene is TRBJ1-5, the V gene TRBV2; D gene uncertain. The CDR3 totals 15 residues. The ends were cut back, 6 bases at V and 0 bases at J, with 12 bases in the middle. Germline CDR1 reads SNHLY; CDR2 reads FYNNEI. In DNA form, the CDR3 reads TGTGCCAGCAGCATGAACAGCGGTAGCAATCAGCCCCAGCATTTT. The encoded protein is CASSMNSGSNQPQHF.